The 32 T cell receptor beta chains below were found in one sample sequenced in a study of T cell responses to AZD1222 COVID-19 vaccine. Clones were read by immunoSEQ multiplex PCR, and TCRdb kept only the in-frame ones, dropping some. The sample consists of around 160,000 clones, 82% of them appearing once. Specimen: peripheral blood, collected on day 0 of MenACWY control vaccination. Source of these receptors: an adult in good health.

The V gene is TRBV6-1, the J gene TRBJ1-2, with TRBD1 matching over 8 bases. The junction had 8 bases not matched to a gene; V was cut back by 2 bases and J by 6 bases. CDR3 length: 15 amino acids. Germline V gene lookup returns CDR1 MNHNS and CDR2 SASEGT. The CDR3 protein is CASSELPDRADGYTF. The CDR3, as DNA: TGTGCCAGCAGTGAACTCCCGGACAGGGCGGATGGCTACACCTTC.

The chain couples TRBV11-2 to TRBJ1-5; TRBD1 might be the D (6 bases). The V gene's germline CDR1 is SGHAT and CDR2 FQNNGV. V was pared by 3 bases and J by 11 bases, with 14 bases between. The CDR3 consists of 13 residues. CDR3 bases: TGTGCCAGCAGCTTCGGGGGGCGAGGTTCCCAGCATTTT. Translation: CASSFGGRGSQHF. Complete variable domain (other parts from reference TRBV11-2 and TRBJ1-5): EAGVAQSPRYKIIEKRQSVAFWCNPISGHATLYWYQQILGQGPKLLIQFQNNGVVDDSQLPKDRFSAERLKGVDSTLKIQPAKLEDSAVYLCASSFGGRGSQHFGDGTRLSIL.

The V and J genes are TRBV3-1 (or the pseudogene TRBV3-2) and TRBJ2-5, with D possibly called TRBD1 or TRBD2 (6 bases each). Looked up from germline, CDR1 is LGHDT and CDR2 is YNNKEL (reference sequence). The CDR3 runs 15 residues. Trimming removed 1 base at V and 5 bases at J, with 14 bases between. CDR3 nucleotides: TGTGCCAGCAGCCAAGGTTCGGGGGCGACGGAGACCCAGTACTTC. It yields the protein CASSQGSGATETQYF.

This chain uses TRBV5-4 with TRBJ1-5; 7 bases fit TRBD1. J gave up 4 bases and V 4 bases, and 2 bases lay outside the gene matches. Germline CDR1 SGHNT, CDR2 YYREEE (reference sequence). The CDR3 sequence is 13 residues long. CDR3 loop: CASSLGQNQPQHF. In nucleotides, the CDR3 is TGTGCCAGCAGCCTGGGACAGAATCAGCCCCAGCATTTT.

The V call is TRBV29-1, the J call TRBJ2-7, with no clear D. The CDR3 is made up of 13 amino acids. Germline V gene data show CDR1 as SQVTM and CDR2 as ANQGSEA. The V end was cut by 5 bases, the J end by 2 bases, with 13 bases between. CDR3 in amino acids: CSVRGVGAYEQYF. The CDR3 coding sequence is TGCAGCGTTCGCGGTGTTGGCGCCTACGAGCAGTACTTC.

The CDR3 here is CASSRQGVEKLFF. CDR3 in DNA: TGTGCCAGCAGCAGACAGGGGGTTGAAAAACTGTTTTTT. The chain combines TRBV5-6 with TRBJ1-4; TRBD1 aligns across 9 bases. V shed 4 bases, J shed 7 bases, and the junction held 2 bases outside the gene matches. The CDR3 extends over 13 amino acids. Looked up from germline, CDR1 is SGHDT and CDR2 is YYEEEE. Drawing the rest from reference TRBV5-6 and TRBJ1-4, the complete variable domain is DAGVTQSPTHLIKTRGQQVTLRCSPKSGHDTVSWYQQALGQGPQFIFQYYEEEERQRGNFPDRFSGHQFPNYSSELNVNALLLGDSALYLCASSRQGVEKLFFGSGTQLSVL.

The chain recombines TRBV4-2 with TRBJ1-3; D not resolved. V was cut by 4 bases and J by 3 bases, with 10 bases left in between. Germline loops: CDR1 LGHNA, CDR2 YNFKEQ. The CDR3 runs to 14 residues. The DNA of the CDR3 is TGTGCCAGCAGCCCGCCGCTGGGTGGAAACACCATATATTTT. Residues: CASSPPLGGNTIYF.

The chain links TRBV3-1 (or the pseudogene TRBV3-2) to TRBJ2-7; 8 bases fit TRBD2. The CDR3 loop spans 14 amino acids. The germline V gene has CDR1 LGHDT and CDR2 YNNKEL (reference sequence). V lost 3 bases and J lost 5; bases outside the gene matches: 6. This CDR3 is CASSHYLAGNEQYF. The CDR3, as DNA: TGTGCCAGCAGCCATTACTTAGCGGGGAACGAGCAGTACTTC.

The CDR3 DNA sequence: TGTGCCAGCAGTGAAGGCCTAGAGCAGTACTTC. Amino acid sequence: CASSEGLEQYF. This chain uses TRBV2 with TRBJ2-7; D unresolved. V lost 1 base and J lost 7, with 5 bases in between. The CDR3 totals 11 residues. The germline V gene has CDR1 SNHLY and CDR2 FYNNEI.

This chain joins TRBV27 and TRBJ1-6, with no clear D. This CDR3 comprises 13 residues. Germline V gene sequence: CDR1 MNHEY, CDR2 SMNVEV (reference sequence). Trimming left V 10 bases short and J 7 bases short, with 14 bases between. CDR3 in amino acids: CATMDRFNSPLHF. The CDR3 coding sequence is TGTGCCACTATGGACCGTTTCAATTCACCCCTCCACTTT.

The CDR3 DNA follows: TGTGCCAGCAGCTCGACGGGGGACTCGGGCCACGAGCAGTACTTC. Residues: CASSSTGDSGHEQYF. The V call is TRBV11-2, the J call TRBJ2-7; possibly TRBD2 for D (6 bases). Germline V gene lookup returns CDR1 SGHAT and CDR2 FQNNGV. This CDR3 has 15 residues. Trimming shortened V by 4 bases and J by 5 bases, and 18 bases separated the two germline ends.

The chain combines TRBV7-3 with TRBJ2-1; TRBD2 agrees at 7 bases. Germline lookup yields CDR1 SGHTA and CDR2 FQGTGA. V lost 5 bases and J lost 6; bases outside the gene matches: 10. The CDR3 loop spans 15 amino acids. The CDR3 here is CASSPGLAVLNEQFF. The CDR3 coding sequence is TGTGCCAGCAGCCCCGGGCTAGCGGTGCTCAATGAGCAGTTCTTC.

This rearrangement joins TRBV10-3 to TRBJ2-7, with D tentatively TRBD1 or TRBD2 (6 bases each). CDR1 and CDR2 from the germline V gene are ENHRY and SYGVKD. V was trimmed by 2 bases and J by 3 bases, leaving 14 bases between them. This CDR3 comprises 15 residues. CDR3: CAISEGGGGNYEQYV. CDR3 sequence (DNA): TGTGCCATCAGTGAGGGTGGAGGGGGTAACTACGAGCAGTACGTC.

The chain employs TRBV21-1 and TRBJ2-7; the D call of TRBD1 is as the table states it, not checked on the DNA. TRBV21-1 is listed as a pseudogene. This CDR3 spans 18 amino acids. In DNA, the CDR3 is TGTGCCAGCAGCAAAGCCTCCCGCAACAGGGGACCCCCCTACGAGCAGTACTTC. Protein: CASSKASRNRGPPYEQYF.

The chain employs TRBV6-5 and TRBJ2-1; D possibly corresponds to TRBD1 (5 bases). The CDR3 length is 15 residues. Germline V gives CDR1 MNHEY, CDR2 SVGAGI. Between the trimmed V and J ends, which lost 8 bases and 2 bases, there was a span of 16 bases. The CDR3 here is CASLWQGEPYNEQFF. CDR3 in DNA: TGTGCCAGCTTGTGGCAGGGTGAACCCTACAATGAGCAGTTCTTC.

V gene TRBV6-1 combines with J gene TRBJ2-7; D gene unclear. This CDR3 comprises 14 residues. The V end lost 0 bases, the J end lost 3 bases, and 9 bases lay between the germline ends. Germline CDR1 reads MNHNS; CDR2 reads SASEGT. CDR3 in amino acids: CASSEAGSDYEQYF. The DNA for the CDR3 is TGTGCCAGCAGTGAAGCGGGCAGTGACTACGAGCAGTACTTC.

This chain connects TRBV5-1 to TRBJ1-2; no definite D call. Germline CDR1 SGHRS, CDR2 YFSETQ. V was trimmed by 3 bases and J by 1 base, leaving 16 bases between them. The CDR3 is 16 amino acids. CDR3 in DNA: TGCGCCAGCAGCTCCCACGGGGAGGGCGGTAACTATGGCTACACCTTC. Translating it yields CASSSHGEGGNYGYTF.

This clone was counted between two and nine times. The chain's CDR3 is CASSQHRDGEAFF. CDR3 DNA: TGTGCCAGCAGCCAACACCGGGACGGTGAAGCTTTCTTT. This rearrangement joins TRBV2 to TRBJ1-1; possible D gene TRBD1, 5 bases. CDR3 length: 13 amino acids. The V and J ends lost 6 bases and 7 bases respectively, with 15 bases between them. CDR1 is SNHLY and CDR2 is FYNNEI in the germline V gene.

This rearrangement joins TRBV11-2 to TRBJ2-1, with 8 bases aligning to TRBD2. CDR3 length equals 15 residues. In germline, CDR1 is SGHAT, CDR2 FQNNGV. V shed 2 bases and J 7 bases; nucleotides not matched to a gene: 7. CDR3 residues: CASSLFGGAGNEQFF. The CDR3 DNA follows: TGTGCCAGCAGCTTATTCGGGGGGGCGGGTAATGAGCAGTTCTTC.

The J gene is TRBJ1-2, the V gene TRBV18, with 9 bases matching TRBD1. The J segment lost 5 bases and the V segment lost 4 bases, leaving 17 bases of the junction unmatched. The CDR3 is 18 amino acids. Germline V gives CDR1 KGHSH, CDR2 LQKENI. The CDR3 loop is CASSLPGTGLKKFYGYTF. The CDR3 bases are TGTGCCAGCTCACTCCCCGGGACAGGGCTAAAAAAATTTTATGGCTACACCTTC.

The chain has TRBV5-1 and TRBJ2-1, with D maybe TRBD1 (6 bases). The germline V gene has CDR1 SGHRS and CDR2 YFSETQ. The CDR3 length is 13 residues. Trimming took off 4 bases at V and 12 bases at J, with 17 bases between the two ends. The CDR3 region is CASSENQGNTQFF. CDR3 sequence (DNA): TGCGCCAGCAGCGAGAACCAGGGGAATACGCAGTTCTTC.

This chain links TRBV11-3 with TRBJ1-1; 12 positions agree with TRBD1. This CDR3 contains 19 residues. Germline V gene sequence: CDR1 SGHNT, CDR2 YENEEA. V shed 5 bases and J 4 bases; nucleotides not matched to a gene: 17. The CDR3 nucleotides read TGTGCCAGCAGCCATGGGGACAGGGGGCTGTGGGGATCATTCACTGAAGCTTTCTTT. Its protein is CASSHGDRGLWGSFTEAFF.

The chain employs TRBV7-3 and TRBJ2-3, with D perhaps being TRBD1 or TRBD2 (5 bases each). Germline loops: CDR1 SGHTA, CDR2 FQGTGA. Trimming stripped 6 bases from V and 1 base from J, with 14 bases between. The CDR3 runs to 15 residues. In DNA form, the CDR3 reads TGTGCCAGCAGTTCCGATGGGGGTCGCACAGATACGCAGTATTTT. The encoded protein is CASSSDGGRTDTQYF. The whole variable domain, filled in from reference TRBV7-3 and TRBJ2-3, reads GAGVSQTPSNKVTEKGKYVELRCDPISGHTALYWYRQSLGQGPEFLIYFQGTGAADDSGLPNDRFFAVRPEGSVSTLKIQRTERGDSAVYLCASSSDGGRTDTQYFGPGTRLTVL.

The chain is built from TRBV11-3 and TRBJ2-3; D may correspond to TRBD1 or TRBD2 (5 bases each). The CDR3 length is 16 residues. Germline V lookup: CDR1 SGHNT, CDR2 YENEEA. V lost 5 bases and J 1 base, leaving 16 bases between the germline ends. CDR3 residues: CASSPGTGSRTDTQYF. CDR3 bases: TGTGCCAGCAGCCCTGGGACCGGGTCGCGCACAGATACGCAGTATTTT.

The chain uses TRBV19 and TRBJ1-2; TRBD1 matches at 8 bases. V dropped 0 bases and J dropped 8; count of bases not matched to a gene: 11. Germline V lookup: CDR1 LNHDA, CDR2 SQIVND (reference sequence). This CDR3 has 16 amino acids. DNA of the CDR3: TGTGCCAGTAGTATAGAAAAGGCCGCAGGGGGCGACGGCTACACCTTC. Its protein product is CASSIEKAAGGDGYTF.

The genes are TRBV10-3 and TRBJ2-7; D remains ambiguous. Trimming removed 4 bases from V and 2 bases from J, with 3 bases in between. CDR3 length: 11 residues. Germline CDR1 reads ENHRY; CDR2 reads SYGVKD. CDR3 sequence reads: CAISGTYEQYF. In nucleotides, the CDR3 is TGTGCCATCAGTGGAACCTACGAGCAGTACTTC.

The chain employs TRBV29-1 and TRBJ1-1, with unresolved D. Trimming took off 2 bases at V and 0 bases at J, with 4 bases between the two ends. In germline, CDR1 is SQVTM, CDR2 ANQGSEA. The CDR3 consists of 12 residues. DNA of the CDR3: TGCAGCGTTGAAAGTCTGAACACTGAAGCTTTCTTT. Its translation is CSVESLNTEAFF.

Only a few counts were recorded for this clone. This chain uses TRBV18 with TRBJ2-1, with D possibly TRBD1 on 5 matching bases. The CDR3 is 14 amino acids. Trimming stripped 2 bases from V and 5 bases from J, with 10 bases between. CDR1 KGHSH and CDR2 LQKENI come from the germline V gene. In DNA, the CDR3 is TGTGCCAGCTCACCAACGGCCAGGGACAATGAGCAGTTCTTC. Amino acids: CASSPTARDNEQFF.

The chain uses TRBV19 and TRBJ2-2; 12 bases line up with TRBD2. CDR1 LNHDA and CDR2 SQIVND come from the germline V gene (reference sequence). Trimming removed 5 bases from V and 3 bases from J; junction bases left unmatched: 1. This CDR3 contains 15 residues. The CDR3: CASSSSGGDTGELFF. CDR3 in DNA: TGTGCCAGTAGTTCTAGCGGGGGGGACACCGGGGAGCTGTTTTTT.

V gene TRBV5-5 combines with J gene TRBJ2-4; D is undetermined. CDR3 length: 15 residues. The V end lost 0 bases, the J end lost 0 bases, and 7 bases lay between the germline ends. The germline CDR1 and CDR2 sequences are SGHKS and YYEKEE (reference sequence). CDR3 nucleotide sequence: TGTGCCAGCAGCTTGGACTCTTTAGCCAAAAACATTCAGTACTTC. This codes for CASSLDSLAKNIQYF.

The J gene is TRBJ1-5, the V gene TRBV3-1 (or the pseudogene TRBV3-2), with D perhaps matching TRBD1 (6 bases). Trimming left V 4 bases short and J 5 bases short, with 12 bases between. The CDR3 contains 14 residues. CDR1 and CDR2 from the germline V gene are LGHDT and YNNKEL (reference sequence). The CDR3 coding sequence is TGTGCCAGCAGCCGGCAACAGGGAGATCAGCCCCAGCATTTT. Its translation: CASSRQQGDQPQHF.

CDR3 sequence (DNA): TGCGCCAGCAGGCCCGGGACAGAAGATCAGCCCCAGCATTTT. This encodes CASRPGTEDQPQHF. The chain is built from TRBV5-1 and TRBJ1-5; 7 bases fit TRBD1. CDR1 is SGHRS, CDR2 YFSETQ, per germline. Germline trimming cut 5 bases from V and 5 bases from J; bases unmatched to any gene: 7. The CDR3 consists of 14 residues.